A selection of T cell receptor beta chains follows, all from one sample in a study of Ad26.COV2.S vaccination and SARS-CoV-2 variants. Data came from immunoSEQ multiplex PCR; TCRdb stores just in-frame clones and leaves some out. The sample holds approximately 420,000 clones, less than 90% seen once. The source was peripheral blood, collected in a trial of Ad26.COV2.S vaccine versus placebo. Receptor source: a person aged 18-60 years who received the Ad26.COV2.S COVID-19 vaccine or a placebo. CDR3s include the opening cysteine and the closing phenylalanine or tryptophan. The order of the fields is D gene, J gene, V gene, clone size, CDR3 protein, CDR3 DNA. D genes are given only for firm matches. Clone size appears in some rows only: once, few, many, or a class for an expanded clone.

D gene: TRBD2; J gene: TRBJ2-4; V gene: TRBV6-5; clone size: NA; CDR3 protein: CASSYLAGQQNIQYF; CDR3 DNA: TGTGCCAGCAGTTACCTAGCGGGACAGCAAAACATTCAGTACTTC
D gene: NA; J gene: TRBJ1-1; V gene: TRBV18; clone size: NA; CDR3 protein: CASSPWGGPDTEAFF; CDR3 DNA: TGTGCCAGCTCACCATGGGGGGGCCCGGACACTGAAGCTTTCTTT
D gene: TRBD1; J gene: TRBJ2-7; V gene: TRBV4-3; clone size: NA; CDR3 protein: CASSQGRDSSYEQYF; CDR3 DNA: TGCGCCAGCAGCCAAGGCCGGGACAGTTCCTACGAGCAGTACTTC
D gene: NA; J gene: TRBJ1-6; V gene: TRBV23-1; clone size: NA; CDR3 protein: CASRDPRVAFYNSPLHF; CDR3 DNA: TGCGCCAGCCGTGACCCCAGGGTGGCTTTCTATAATTCACCCCTCCACTTT
D gene: TRBD1; J gene: TRBJ2-7; V gene: TRBV10-1; clone size: NA; CDR3 protein: CASSEIGTGFYEQYF; CDR3 DNA: TGCGCCAGCAGTGAGATTGGGACAGGCTTCTACGAGCAGTACTTC
D gene: NA; J gene: TRBJ2-3; V gene: TRBV5-5; clone size: once; CDR3 protein: CASSFRTAIGTDTQYF; CDR3 DNA: TGTGCCAGCAGCTTCCGGACAGCGATCGGCACAGATACGCAGTATTTT
D gene: TRBD1; J gene: TRBJ1-5; V gene: TRBV15; clone size: NA; CDR3 protein: CAISRRQGARSNQPQHF; CDR3 DNA: TGTGCCATCAGCAGACGACAGGGGGCGAGGAGCAATCAGCCCCAGCATTTT
D gene: NA; J gene: TRBJ2-3; V gene: TRBV19; clone size: NA; CDR3 protein: CASSMDPQGSQYF; CDR3 DNA: TGTGCCAGTAGTATGGATCCCCAGGGGTCGCAGTATTTT
D gene: TRBD1; J gene: TRBJ2-2; V gene: TRBV10-3; clone size: NA; CDR3 protein: CAISEQGNGELFF; CDR3 DNA: TGTGCCATCAGTGAACAGGGGAACGGGGAGCTGTTTTTT
D gene: NA; J gene: TRBJ2-3; V gene: TRBV5-1; clone size: NA; CDR3 protein: CASSIQGSSTDTQYF; CDR3 DNA: TGCGCCAGCAGCATACAGGGTTCTAGCACAGATACGCAGTATTTT
D gene: NA; J gene: TRBJ1-3; V gene: TRBV4-3; clone size: NA; CDR3 protein: CASSQDSDGNTIYF; CDR3 DNA: TGCGCCAGCAGCCAAGACTCGGACGGAAACACCATATATTTT
D gene: TRBD1; J gene: TRBJ1-3; V gene: TRBV4-1; clone size: NA; CDR3 protein: CASSLTLGTGIPSSGNTIYF; CDR3 DNA: TGCGCCAGCAGCCTGACTCTCGGGACAGGCATCCCGAGCTCTGGAAACACCATATATTTT
D gene: NA; J gene: TRBJ1-2; V gene: TRBV18; clone size: NA; CDR3 protein: CASSPYDVSANYGYTF; CDR3 DNA: TGTGCCAGCTCACCATATGACGTCTCAGCTAACTATGGCTACACCTTC
D gene: TRBD1; J gene: TRBJ1-6; V gene: TRBV6-5; clone size: NA; CDR3 protein: CASSRDRGRESPLHF; CDR3 DNA: TGTGCCAGCAGTAGAGACAGGGGGCGGGAATCACCCCTCCACTTT
D gene: NA; J gene: TRBJ1-6; V gene: TRBV25-1; clone size: NA; CDR3 protein: CASSEFVGDNSPLHF; CDR3 DNA: TGTGCCAGCAGTGAATTCGTAGGAGATAATTCACCCCTCCACTTT
D gene: NA; J gene: TRBJ1-5; V gene: TRBV6-2/TRBV6-3; clone size: NA; CDR3 protein: CASSPLLDGSNQPQHF; CDR3 DNA: TGTGCCAGCAGCCCTCTACTGGACGGAAGCAATCAGCCCCAGCATTTT
D gene: TRBD1; J gene: TRBJ1-2; V gene: TRBV6-5; clone size: few; CDR3 protein: CASSYAPTGNYGYTF; CDR3 DNA: TGTGCCAGCAGTTACGCCCCGACAGGGAACTATGGCTACACCTTC
D gene: NA; J gene: TRBJ1-3; V gene: TRBV19; clone size: NA; CDR3 protein: CASNPSTGTSGNTIYF; CDR3 DNA: TGTGCCAGTAATCCATCCACAGGGACCTCTGGAAACACCATATATTTT
D gene: NA; J gene: TRBJ2-7; V gene: TRBV5-4; clone size: few; CDR3 protein: CASSLGGEQYF; CDR3 DNA: TGTGCCAGCAGCTTGGGGGGCGAGCAGTACTTC
D gene: NA; J gene: TRBJ2-3; V gene: TRBV5-1; clone size: NA; CDR3 protein: CASAEAGLTDTQYF; CDR3 DNA: TGCGCCAGCGCGGAGGCCGGACTCACAGATACGCAGTATTTT
D gene: NA; J gene: TRBJ1-6; V gene: TRBV5-5; clone size: few; CDR3 protein: CASSLPGNSPLHF; CDR3 DNA: TGTGCCAGCAGCTTACCGGGCAATTCACCCCTCCACTTT
D gene: TRBD1; J gene: TRBJ1-1; V gene: TRBV6-5; clone size: NA; CDR3 protein: CASSYLDRDEAFF; CDR3 DNA: TGTGCCAGCAGTTACCTGGACAGGGACGAAGCTTTCTTT
D gene: NA; J gene: TRBJ2-1; V gene: TRBV24-1; clone size: NA; CDR3 protein: CATSDFPYNEQFF; CDR3 DNA: TGTGCCACCAGTGATTTCCCTTACAATGAGCAGTTCTTC
D gene: NA; J gene: TRBJ2-3; V gene: TRBV10-3; clone size: once; CDR3 protein: CAITRQGFTDTQYF; CDR3 DNA: TGTGCCATCACCCGGCAGGGATTCACAGATACGCAGTATTTT